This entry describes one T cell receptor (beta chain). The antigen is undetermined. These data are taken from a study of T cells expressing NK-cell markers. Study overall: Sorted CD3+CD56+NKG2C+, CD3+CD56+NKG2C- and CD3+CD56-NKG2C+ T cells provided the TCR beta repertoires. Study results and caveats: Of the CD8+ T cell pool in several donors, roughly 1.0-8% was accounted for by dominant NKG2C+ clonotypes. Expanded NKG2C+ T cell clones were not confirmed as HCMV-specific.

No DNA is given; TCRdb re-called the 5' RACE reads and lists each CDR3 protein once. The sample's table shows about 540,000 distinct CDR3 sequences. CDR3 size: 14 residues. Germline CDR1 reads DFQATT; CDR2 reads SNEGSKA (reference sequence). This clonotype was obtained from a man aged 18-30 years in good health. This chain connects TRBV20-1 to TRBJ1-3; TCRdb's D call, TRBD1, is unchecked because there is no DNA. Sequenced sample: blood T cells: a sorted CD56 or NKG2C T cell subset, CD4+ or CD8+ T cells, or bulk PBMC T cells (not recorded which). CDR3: CSATLGGVGNTIYF.